This passage covers 17 T cell receptor beta chains from one sample sequenced in a study of molecular identifiers for immune sequencing clone quantification. TCRdb fed the PCR reads into MiXCR, producing one record per CDR3 protein. The sample holds approximately 550,000 distinct CDR3 sequences, about 22% seen once. Sequencing was performed on naive CD8+ T cells from blood, with Jurkat cell RNA spiked in. The subset: FACS-sorted CD8+CD4-CCR7+CD45RA+ naive T cells. The receptors here all came from a human donor in good health. Some libraries in this study had Jurkat cell RNA spiked in.

There are many counts of this clonotype. The chain recombines TRBV12-3 or TRBV12-4 with TRBJ1-6; D is undetermined. This CDR3 has 14 residues. The V end was cut by 9 bases, the J end by 9 bases, with 18 bases between. In nucleotides, the CDR3 is TGTGCCAGTTCGAATCTGGGATTGGCTTCACCCCTCCACTTT. The encoded protein is CASSNLGLASPLHF.

This clonotype was observed a handful of times. The chain has TRBV29-1 and TRBJ2-7, with D maybe TRBD2 (6 bases). From germline, CDR1 is SQVTM and CDR2 ANQGSEA. The CDR3 length is 13 residues. V lost 3 bases and J 2 bases, leaving 11 bases between the germline ends. The CDR3 DNA is TGCAGCGTTGACCCTACGGGGGCCTACGAGCAGTACTTC. Its translation is CSVDPTGAYEQYF.

In the case of this clonotype: A much larger clone lies one base from this, so it may be a read error. The chain is built from TRBV7-9 and TRBJ2-5; D possibly corresponds to TRBD1 (6 bases). V shed 7 bases and J shed 7 bases, with 19 bases lying between them. Germline lookup yields CDR1 SEHNR and CDR2 FQNEAQ (reference sequence). The CDR3 is 14 residues long. The CDR3 bases are TGTGCCAGCATCAACCAACAGGGTCCGGTGACCCAGTACTTC. This gives the protein CASINQQGPVTQYF.

The CDR3 DNA reads TGCAGTGCTAGAGTGGACAGCAGGATCCCCTACGAGCAGTACTTC. Encoded protein: CSARVDSRIPYEQYF. The genes are TRBV20-1 and TRBJ2-7; D perhaps matches TRBD1 (6 bases). The CDR3 spans 15 residues. Germline V lookup: CDR1 DFQATT, CDR2 SNEGSKA (reference sequence). The germline V and J ends were trimmed by 1 base and 2 bases, with 15 bases remaining between them.

This chain uses TRBV20-1 with TRBJ1-5, with a possible D match to TRBD1 (5 bases). Germline CDR1 DFQATT, CDR2 SNEGSKA (reference sequence). The CDR3 length is 20 residues. Trimming shortened V by 4 bases and J by 0 bases, and 28 bases separated the two germline ends. CDR3 in amino acids: CSATSFAGETEIHSNQPQHF. DNA of the CDR3: TGCAGTGCTACGTCCTTCGCCGGAGAGACAGAGATTCATAGCAATCAGCCCCAGCATTTT.

This clonotype appeared a few times. This chain connects TRBV18 to TRBJ1-1; TRBD1 matches at 7 bases. Germline V gives CDR1 KGHSH, CDR2 LQKENI. V lost 3 bases to trimming and J lost 5 bases; unmatched junction nucleotides: 15. CDR3 size: 17 residues. For the CDR3, the DNA is TGTGCCAGCTCACCTGAACCACAGGGGATAACGAATACTGAAGCTTTCTTT. Encoded protein: CASSPEPQGITNTEAFF. The entire variable domain, with the rest obtained from reference TRBV18 and TRBJ1-1, is as follows: NAGVMQNPRHLVRRRGQEARLRCSPMKGHSHVYWYRQLPEEGLKFMVYLQKENIIDESGMPKERFSAEFPKEGPSILRIQQVVRGDSAAYFCASSPEPQGITNTEAFFGQGTRLTVV.

This clonotype was found many times. An end of the junction differs from the germline gene, which may be a read error. This rearrangement joins TRBV29-1 to TRBJ1-1, with D maybe TRBD1 (6 bases). The CDR3 is 12 amino acids. Germline assignment: CDR1 SQVTM and CDR2 ANQGSEA. CDR3 coding DNA: TGCAGCGTTAGCCCCAGGGGCCCCATGAGGGTCTTT. This codes for CSVSPRGPMRVF.

This clonotype was found once. This may stem from a read error, because a much larger clone lies one nucleotide away. The rearrangement links TRBV29-1 to TRBJ2-5; weak D call: TRBD1 (5 bases). The CDR3 has 14 amino acids. Looked up from germline, CDR1 is SQVTM and CDR2 is ANQGSEA. Trimming cost V 4 bases and J 3 bases, with 15 bases left between them. The CDR3 region is CSVVGACGEETQYF. The CDR3 bases are TGCAGCGTTGTAGGGGCCTGCGGAGAAGAGACCCAGTACTTC.

A few counts support this clonotype. The gene calls are TRBV4-3 and TRBJ2-3; no firm D call. Germline V gene sequence: CDR1 LGHNA, CDR2 YSLEER. V was cut by 1 base and J by 1 base, with 9 bases left in between. The CDR3 contains 15 residues. In nucleotides, the CDR3 is TGCGCCAGCAGCCAAGTCCTCTGGGGCACAGATACGCAGTATTTT. Protein product: CASSQVLWGTDTQYF.

The rearrangement links TRBV12-3 or TRBV12-4 to TRBJ2-2, with D unclear. Trimming stripped 5 bases from V and 6 bases from J, with 13 bases between. This CDR3 comprises 14 residues. This chain's CDR3 is CASSPRQDAGELFF. The CDR3 DNA reads as TGTGCCAGCAGTCCTAGGCAAGACGCCGGGGAGCTGTTTTTT.

This clonotype was seen ten or more times. The chain couples TRBV12-3 or TRBV12-4 to TRBJ2-1; 10 bases are a match to TRBD2. V lost 6 bases to trimming and J lost 15 bases; unmatched junction nucleotides: 11. The CDR3 spans 13 residues. This chain's CDR3 is CASSVWNSGGRFF. The CDR3 DNA reads TGTGCCAGCAGCGTTTGGAATAGCGGGGGGCGGTTCTTC.

This clonotype was recorded many times. The genes are TRBV27 and TRBJ1-5; maybe TRBD1 (6 bases). CDR1 and CDR2 (germline): MNHEY, SMNVEV (reference sequence). This CDR3 region has 16 residues. V was trimmed by 3 bases and J by 4 bases, leaving 16 bases between them. This CDR3 reads CASSLGGGLSNQPQHF. As DNA, the CDR3 is TGTGCCAGCAGTTTGGGAGGGGGGTTAAGTAATCAGCCCCAGCATTTT.

The rearrangement links TRBV7-2 to TRBJ2-3; perhaps TRBD2 as D (6 bases). The V gene's germline CDR1 is SGHTA and CDR2 FQGNSA. This CDR3 contains 16 residues. Deletions cut 5 bases from V and 1 base from J, with 16 bases between. The CDR3 DNA reads TGTGCCAGCAGCGATGGTGTCCAGCGGGGCACAGATACGCAGTATTTT. Translated, it gives CASSDGVQRGTDTQYF.

CDR3 in DNA: TGTGCCAGCAGCTTGGTTCGCGGCGGGAGCTTAGGGAATGAGCAGTTCTTC. Translating gives CASSLVRGGSLGNEQFF. This chain links TRBV5-6 with TRBJ2-1, with 7 bases that match TRBD2. Trimming cost V 0 bases and J 7 bases; bases outside gene matches: 13. The CDR3 is 17 residues long. Germline-derived CDR1 and CDR2 are SGHDT and YYEEEE.

The DNA for the CDR3 is TGTGCCAGCAGCCAAGCCCTCCTTCCGGGACAGGGTGGCGAGCAGTACTTC. Amino acids: CASSQALLPGQGGEQYF. The chain recombines TRBV3-1 with TRBJ2-7; 9 bases fit TRBD1. The CDR3 sequence is 17 residues long. Trimming removed 1 base from V and 6 bases from J; junction bases left unmatched: 13. The germline V gene has CDR1 LGHDT and CDR2 YNNKEL (reference sequence).

This clonotype was seen a few times. V is TRBV9 and J is TRBJ2-5; D might be TRBD1 (5 bases). Germline lookup yields CDR1 SGDLS and CDR2 YYNGEE. This CDR3 contains 15 residues. Trimming removed 0 bases from V and 4 bases from J, with 13 bases in between. Here the CDR3 DNA reads TGTGCCAGCAGCGTAGATATAGGGGTGAGAGAGACCCAGTACTTC. Amino acid sequence: CASSVDIGVRETQYF. Full variable domain (missing parts from reference TRBV9 and TRBJ2-5): DSGVTQTPKHLITATGQRVTLRCSPRSGDLSVYWYQQSLDQGLQFLIQYYNGEERAKGNILERFSAQQFPDLHSELNLSSLELGDSALYFCASSVDIGVRETQYFGPGTRLLVL.

This clonotype came up many times. V and J are TRBV7-9 and TRBJ2-5; D remains unclear. Germline values: CDR1 SEHNR, CDR2 FQNEAQ (reference sequence). The CDR3 has 13 residues. Trimming pared 1 base from V and 4 bases from J, leaving 7 bases between. The CDR3 DNA follows: TGTGCCAGCAGCTTAGGAGTCCGAGAGACCCAGTACTTC. Translating gives CASSLGVRETQYF.